The entry below gives a single TCR beta chain sequence along with its context. The PCR had 60 Vbeta and 13 Jbeta primers. Using immunoSEQ multiplex PCR, the repertoire was profiled, and TCRdb retains in-frame clones only, with some absent. The table has tens of thousands of clones, approximately 80% seen once. The source of the sample is a study of cytomegalovirus exposure and HLA in healthy donors. V gave up 4 bases and J gave up 2 bases; unmatched junction bases: 5. Germline-derived CDR1 and CDR2 are SGHNT and YYREEE (reference sequence). This CDR3 has 16 amino acids. The sample comprised PBMCs. This rearrangement joins TRBV5-4 to TRBJ2-3; 12 nucleotides align to TRBD2. The sequence was collected from a male donor in good health and CMV-seronegative. CDR3 protein: CASSERLAGATDTQYF. CDR3 bases: TGTGCCAGCAGCGAACGACTAGCGGGAGCCACAGATACGCAGTATTTT.